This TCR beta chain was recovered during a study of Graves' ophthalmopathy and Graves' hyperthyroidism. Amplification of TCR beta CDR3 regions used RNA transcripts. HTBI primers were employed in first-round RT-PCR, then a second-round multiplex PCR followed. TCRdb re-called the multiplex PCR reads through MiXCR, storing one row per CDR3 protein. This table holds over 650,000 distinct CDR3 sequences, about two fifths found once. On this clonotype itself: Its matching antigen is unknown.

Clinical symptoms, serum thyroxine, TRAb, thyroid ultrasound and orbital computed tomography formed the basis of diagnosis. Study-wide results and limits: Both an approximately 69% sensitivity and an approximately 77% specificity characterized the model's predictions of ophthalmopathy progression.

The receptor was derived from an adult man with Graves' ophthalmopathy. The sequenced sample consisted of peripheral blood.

The CDR3: CAWSVDGETQYF. CDR3 sequence (DNA): TGTGCCTGGAGTGTAGACGGGGAGACCCAGTACTTC. V usage is TRBV30 and J usage is TRBJ2-5, with unresolved D. The CDR3 spans 12 residues. Trimming cost V 0 bases and J 5 bases, with 7 bases left between them. CDR1 is GTSNPN, CDR2 SVGIG, per germline (reference sequence).